The sequence of this TCR beta chain was determined in a study of naive and memory T cell subsets. This CDR3 is 15 amino acids long. Germline lookup yields CDR1 LGHDT and CDR2 YNNKEL (reference sequence). V was clipped by 1 base and J by 4 bases, with 14 bases between them. This clonotype was seen a handful of times. No antigen is known for it. CD4 T cells were positively selected, then CD8 T cells from the CD4-negative fraction. Whole-study findings and limits: TCR abundance followed a power law differing between naive and memory subsets.

An equimolar mix of two oligonucleotides served as the beta constant-region primer for TRBC1 and TRBC2. Each CDR3 protein gets one entry after TCRdb re-called the UMI-ligation and nested PCR reads with MiXCR. The sample lists around 160,000 distinct CDR3 sequences, about a sixth occurring once. The V and J genes are TRBV3-1 and TRBJ2-7; maybe TRBD1 (6 bases). This clonotype was obtained from a human donor in good health. Material for sequencing was naive CD4+ T cells from blood. DNA of the CDR3: TGTGCCAGCAGCCAAGGTGTACAGGGCCCATACGAGCAGTACTTC. This encodes CASSQGVQGPYEQYF.